Each of the 9 T cell receptor beta chains below was sequenced from the same sample in a study of a mutant IDH1 vaccine in newly diagnosed glioma. These receptors are not linked to any known antigen. Some clones are missing from TCRdb's copy, which holds only in-frame ones; the method was immunoSEQ multiplex PCR. The table lists about 20,000 clones, roughly four fifths of them singletons. Time point meaning: week 23, last vaccination. Every single dose of the vaccine, 300 ug of mutant IDH1 20-mer peptide, came with topical imiquimod. The starting material was PBMCs, obtained from a glioma patient whose treatment included an IDH1 peptide vaccine. These receptors all stem from a man aged 25 to 40 with glioma.

This clone showed up just a few times. The chain uses TRBV5-1 and TRBJ1-2; D gene unclear. The CDR3 extends over 14 amino acids. The V gene lost 0 bases and the J gene lost 4 bases, with 10 bases spanning the gap. Germline CDR1 and CDR2: SGHRS and YFSETQ. The CDR3 DNA is TGCGCCAGCAGCTTGGGGGGTGGAGGCTATGGCTACACCTTC. Translated, it gives CASSLGGGGYGYTF.

The chain uses TRBV10-3 and TRBJ2-1; 8 bases agree with TRBD2. There are 14 residues in the CDR3. Germline CDR1 reads ENHRY; CDR2 reads SYGVKD. The V and J ends lost 6 bases and 6 bases, in that order; junction bases with no gene match: 7. The CDR3 protein is CAISATSGSNEQFF. CDR3 nucleotides: TGTGCCATCAGCGCAACCAGCGGGAGCAATGAGCAGTTCTTC.

Notes on this clone: Without the conserved terminal phenylalanine or tryptophan, this CDR3 likely stems from a read error. Because the CDR3's place on the DNA is in doubt, the DNA is left out and the CDR3 is given as listed by TCRdb. This chain uses TRBV10-3 with TRBJ2-7; the table calls TRBD2, which could not be checked here. The CDR3 is 13 residues long, counting both termini. Germline V gene sequence: CDR1 ENHRY, CDR2 SYGVKD. The CDR3 protein is CATRPGTSGSVAT.

DNA for the CDR3: TGTGCCAGTAGTATCGGCGGGGGGCTGGCGTCTGGCTACACCTTC. This encodes CASSIGGGLASGYTF. V gene TRBV19 combines with J gene TRBJ1-2; possibly TRBD1 for D (6 bases). Germline assignment: CDR1 LNHDA and CDR2 SQIVND (reference sequence). The CDR3 runs 15 residues. V lost 3 bases to trimming and J lost 7 bases, with 18 bases between them.

This chain connects TRBV4-1 to TRBJ2-3; D possibly uses TRBD1 or TRBD2 (5 bases each). Germline CDR1 MGHRA, CDR2 YSYEKL. CDR3 length: 15 amino acids. V gave up 0 bases and J gave up 4 bases, with 11 bases separating them. The CDR3: CASSQDPWGPDTQYF. The CDR3 bases are TGCGCCAGCAGCCAAGATCCCTGGGGACCAGATACGCAGTATTTT.

The genes are TRBV18 and TRBJ1-1; D gene uncertain. V lost 4 bases, J lost 1 base, and 7 bases lay in between. CDR3 length: 13 amino acids. Germline V lookup: CDR1 KGHSH, CDR2 LQKENI. In nucleotides, the CDR3 is TGTGCCAGCTCACAAAACAAGAACACTGAAGCTTTCTTT. Its translation: CASSQNKNTEAFF.

This clone was seen once. The chain uses TRBV19 and TRBJ2-2; 9 nucleotides line up with TRBD2. The junction had 7 bases not matched to a gene; V was cut back by 4 bases and J by 7 bases. Per germline, CDR1 LNHDA and CDR2 SQIVND (reference sequence). The CDR3 loop spans 15 amino acids. CDR3 bases: TGTGCCAGTAGTACACGCGGGAGGGCAAGCGGGGAGCTGTTTTTT. Protein: CASSTRGRASGELFF.

The V and J genes are TRBV7-9 and TRBJ2-7; 9 nucleotides line up with TRBD1. Germline CDR1 SEHNR, CDR2 FQNEAQ (reference sequence). The CDR3 runs to 15 residues. Trimming removed 5 bases from V and 4 bases from J; junction bases left unmatched: 9. CDR3 in amino acids: CASSLRDRVGYEQYF. The CDR3 DNA follows: TGTGCCAGCAGCCTGAGGGACAGGGTTGGGTACGAGCAGTACTTC. Combining the CDR3 with reference TRBV7-9 and TRBJ2-7 gives the whole variable domain DTGVSQNPRHKITKRGQNVTFRCDPISEHNRLYWYRQTLGQGPEFLTYFQNEAQLEKSRLLSDRFSAERPKGSFSTLEIQRTEQGDSAMYLCASSLRDRVGYEQYFGPGTRLTVT.

The rearrangement links TRBV19 to TRBJ1-2, with D possibly matching TRBD1 (5 bases). Germline assignment: CDR1 LNHDA and CDR2 SQIVND (reference sequence). Trimming left V 8 bases short and J 7 bases short, with 23 bases between. The CDR3 sequence is 15 residues long. CDR3 in amino acids: CASVSGTVSASGYTF. DNA of the CDR3: TGTGCCAGTGTTTCCGGGACGGTTTCGGCGAGTGGCTACACCTTC.